This TCR beta chain was sequenced in a study of blood T cell repertoires in COVID-19. Germline-derived CDR1 and CDR2 are SGHAT and FQNNGV. Trimming cost V 5 bases and J 3 bases; bases outside gene matches: 1. The CDR3 runs to 13 residues. In the authors' workflow: Using reference gene primer amplification, nucleated cell counts were estimated. TCRdb's table, derived via immunoSEQ multiplex PCR, lists solely in-frame clones and lacks some. The D gene and trimming were derived from the DNA, and the V and J assignments and clone size from that table. The sample holds 220,000 or so clones, about 86% seen once.

The chain employs TRBV11-2 and TRBJ1-3; TRBD1 matches 7 bases. Specimen: peripheral blood. The receptor's source is a woman aged 25 to 39 who had recovered from COVID-19. The CDR3 region is CASSQGGGNTIYF. The CDR3 DNA is TGTGCCAGCAGCCAGGGGGGTGGAAACACCATATATTTT. Full variable domain (missing parts from reference TRBV11-2 and TRBJ1-3): EAGVAQSPRYKIIEKRQSVAFWCNPISGHATLYWYQQILGQGPKLLIQFQNNGVVDDSQLPKDRFSAERLKGVDSTLKIQPAKLEDSAVYLCASSQGGGNTIYFGEGSWLTVV.